The 27 T cell receptor beta chains listed next were all sequenced from one sample in a study of cytomegalovirus exposure and HLA in healthy donors (dated by TCRdb to the late 2010s). Libraries were prepared through the immunoSEQ multiplex PCR assay. A mixture of 60 forward primers for TCR Vbeta segments and 13 reverse primers for TCR Jbeta segments was used in the multiplex PCR. Sourced from immuneACCESS, this table was stored by TCRdb with only in-frame sequences that have V and J called. A share of the clones is absent; for the studies checked, an unresolved V gene accounts for under half, and the remainder has no known explanation. A total of more than 85,000 clones appear in this sample, about three quarters of them only once. The ten largest clones capture over 2% of the sample. Sequencing was done on a sample of PBMCs. These receptors all come from a boy between 5 and 17 years old in good health and CMV-seronegative.

The genes are TRBV23-1 and TRBJ2-7, with D tentatively TRBD2 (6 bases). TRBV23-1 belongs to the ORF category, with a function that is uncertain. The CDR3 is 16 residues long. Deletions cut 1 base from V and 5 bases from J, with 18 bases between. CDR3 amino acids: CASSQWRGPESDEQYF. The CDR3 region has the DNA TGCGCCAGCAGTCAATGGAGGGGTCCGGAGAGCGACGAGCAGTACTTC.

The CDR3 bases are TGTGCCTGGAGTGTACTGAGGGATGGCGAGCAGTACTTC. This encodes CAWSVLRDGEQYF. V and J are TRBV30 and TRBJ2-7, with D maybe TRBD2 (5 bases). The CDR3 contains 13 residues. Between the trimmed V and J ends, which lost 0 bases and 6 bases, there was a span of 12 bases. From germline, CDR1 is GTSNPN and CDR2 SVGIG (reference sequence).

The genes are TRBV28 and TRBJ1-6; D uncertain. The V end lost 9 bases, the J end lost 5 bases, and 14 bases lay between the germline ends. This CDR3 has 14 residues. Germline values: CDR1 MDHEN, CDR2 SYDVKM. As DNA, the CDR3 is TGTGCCAGTCGTCCGGGTAACGATAATTCACCCCTCCACTTT. This gives the protein CASRPGNDNSPLHF.

This chain connects TRBV13 to TRBJ2-7, with D unclear. Germline CDR1 is PRHDT and CDR2 is FYEKMQ (reference sequence). The ends were cut back, 5 bases at V and 2 bases at J, with 16 bases in the middle. The CDR3 sequence is 15 residues long. The CDR3 spells CASSGGVLDTYEQYF. The CDR3 bases are TGTGCCAGCAGCGGCGGTGTGCTCGATACCTACGAGCAGTACTTC.

The V gene is TRBV14, the J gene TRBJ1-2; 7 nucleotides align to TRBD1. The CDR3 has 14 residues. The ends lost 0 bases at V and 8 bases at J; junction bases unmatched: 6. Germline V lookup: CDR1 SGHDN, CDR2 FVKESK. The CDR3 here is CASSQDDRVGGYTF. The CDR3, as DNA: TGTGCCAGCAGCCAAGATGACAGGGTAGGAGGCTACACCTTC.

This chain links TRBV4-3 with TRBJ2-1, with 8 bases matching TRBD2. The ends lost 0 bases at V and 9 bases at J; junction bases unmatched: 10. This CDR3 spans 16 amino acids. Per the germline V gene, CDR1 is LGHNA and CDR2 is YSLEER. This CDR3 is CASSQDGTGGPSEQFF. The CDR3 DNA sequence: TGCGCCAGCAGCCAAGATGGGACGGGAGGGCCCTCTGAGCAGTTCTTC.

This clone was detected only once. This chain links TRBV27 with TRBJ2-7; D gene ambiguous. The CDR3 length is 13 residues. V was shortened by 2 bases and J by 2 bases, with 7 bases between the two germline ends. Germline assignment: CDR1 MNHEY and CDR2 SMNVEV (reference sequence). In DNA form, the CDR3 reads TGTGCCAGCAGTTTACGCGACACCTACGAGCAGTACTTC. As protein: CASSLRDTYEQYF.

The gene calls are TRBV7-6 and TRBJ1-3; 11 nucleotides line up with TRBD1. The J segment lost 2 bases and the V segment lost 3 bases, leaving 18 bases of the junction unmatched. The germline CDR1 and CDR2 sequences are SGHVS and FNYEAQ. The CDR3 is made up of 21 amino acids. CDR3 loop: CASSLEPRGQGEGNAGNTIYF. DNA for the CDR3: TGTGCCAGCAGCTTGGAACCGAGGGGACAGGGGGAAGGGAATGCTGGAAACACCATATATTTT.

This CDR3 is CASSIQGIRQPQHF. CDR3 bases: TGTGCCAGCAGTATACAGGGTATTCGTCAGCCCCAGCATTTT. The rearrangement links TRBV27 to TRBJ1-5, with a possible D match to TRBD1 (6 bases). This CDR3 has 14 residues. Looked up from germline, CDR1 is MNHEY and CDR2 is SMNVEV (reference sequence). V shed 5 bases and J shed 6 bases, with 14 bases lying between them.

The V and J genes are TRBV7-2 and TRBJ1-2; possibly TRBD1 for D (5 bases). In germline, CDR1 is SGHTA, CDR2 FQGNSA. This CDR3 has 12 residues. V dropped 1 base and J dropped 6 bases, with 6 bases sitting between them. The CDR3 coding sequence is TGTGCCAGCAGCTTAGGCAGGGATGGCTACACCTTC. Its protein is CASSLGRDGYTF.

The rearrangement uses TRBV28 and TRBJ1-1; tentative D call: TRBD1 (6 bases). Germline CDR1 is MDHEN and CDR2 is SYDVKM. Trimming removed 3 bases at V and 4 bases at J, with 21 bases between. This CDR3 is built from 17 residues. The CDR3 coding sequence is TGTGCCAGCAGTTTCCCTTGGGGGGGCCCTCGGGCCACTGAAGCTTTCTTT. This encodes CASSFPWGGPRATEAFF. The full variable domain, with the rest looked up from reference TRBV28 and TRBJ1-1, is DVKVTQSSRYLVKRTGEKVFLECVQDMDHENMFWYRQDPGLGLRLIYFSYDVKMKEKGDIPEGYSVSREKKERFSLILESASTNQTSMYLCASSFPWGGPRATEAFFGQGTRLTVV.

This clone was detected only once. The chain couples TRBV7-2 to TRBJ1-6; D is uncertain. Germline CDR1 and CDR2: SGHTA and FQGNSA. The CDR3 covers 16 residues. V lost 5 bases and J 0 bases, leaving 11 bases between the germline ends. For the CDR3, the DNA is TGTGCCAGCAGCCAACGGCGGAGCTCCTATAATTCACCCCTCCACTTT. It encodes CASSQRRSSYNSPLHF.

The chain is built from TRBV7-8 and TRBJ2-7, with 9 bases lining up with TRBD1. Unmatched junction bases numbered 8, after V lost 5 bases and J lost 3 bases. The CDR3 consists of 15 residues. The V gene's germline CDR1 is SGHVS and CDR2 FQNEAQ. The CDR3 sequence is CASSLGTGSYYEQYF. The CDR3 DNA is TGTGCCAGCAGCCTTGGGACAGGGAGTTACTACGAGCAGTACTTC.

The rearrangement joins TRBV5-6 to TRBJ1-1, with no clear D. V lost 2 bases to trimming and J lost 1 base, with 9 bases between them. Germline values: CDR1 SGHDT, CDR2 YYEEEE. The CDR3 extends over 14 amino acids. CDR3 residues: CASSLEQRNTEAFF. The CDR3 DNA is TGTGCCAGCAGCTTAGAACAGAGGAACACTGAAGCTTTCTTT.

The table lists this clone with a few counts. The chain recombines TRBV27 with TRBJ2-7, with D uncertain. This CDR3 is built from 11 residues. Deletions cut 3 bases from V and 3 bases from J, with 3 bases between. Germline CDR1 reads MNHEY; CDR2 reads SMNVEV (reference sequence). The CDR3 DNA is TGTGCCAGCAGTTTCGGCTACGAGCAGTACTTC. Its protein product is CASSFGYEQYF.

V and J are TRBV5-6 and TRBJ1-6; 7 bases line up with TRBD1. Unmatched junction bases numbered 11, after V lost 0 bases and J lost 11 bases. Germline values: CDR1 SGHDT, CDR2 YYEEEE. The CDR3 loop spans 16 amino acids. The DNA for the CDR3 is TGTGCCAGCAGCTTGGGACAGGGTTGGGAGAAGACACCCCTCCACTTT. It encodes CASSLGQGWEKTPLHF.

The V and J genes are TRBV2 and TRBJ2-7; maybe TRBD2 (6 bases). CDR3 length: 14 residues. Between the trimmed V and J ends, which lost 7 bases and 5 bases, there was a span of 18 bases. Germline assignment: CDR1 SNHLY and CDR2 FYNNEI. In DNA, the CDR3 is TGTGCCAGCAACAGTATCCTAGCGAGGGACGAGCAGTACTTC. Protein sequence: CASNSILARDEQYF. The full variable domain, with the rest looked up from reference TRBV2 and TRBJ2-7, is EPEVTQTPSHQVTQMGQEVILRCVPISNHLYFYWYRQILGQKVEFLVSFYNNEISEKSEIFDDQFSVERPDGSNFTLKIRSTKLEDSAMYFCASNSILARDEQYFGPGTRLTVT.

The gene calls are TRBV5-1 and TRBJ1-4; 7 nucleotides line up with TRBD1. Looked up from germline, CDR1 is SGHRS and CDR2 is YFSETQ. V dropped 4 bases and J dropped 0; count of bases not matched to a gene: 0. This CDR3 is 14 amino acids long. The CDR3 nucleotides read TGCGCCAGCAGCCAGGGGGCAACTAATGAAAAACTGTTTTTT. As protein: CASSQGATNEKLFF.

CDR3: CASGKSTDTQYF. As DNA, the CDR3 is TGTGCCAGCGGCAAAAGCACAGATACGCAGTATTTT. The chain combines TRBV14 with TRBJ2-3; no clear D gene. Trimming took off 8 bases at V and 0 bases at J, with 6 bases between the two ends. Germline values: CDR1 SGHDN, CDR2 FVKESK. The CDR3 covers 12 residues.

This rearrangement joins TRBV6-4 to TRBJ2-1, with 7 nucleotides matching TRBD2. V shed 11 bases, J shed 4 bases, and the junction held 14 bases outside the gene matches. This CDR3 spans 15 amino acids. Germline CDR1 is MRHNA and CDR2 is SNTAGT. This CDR3 reads CALRTGLAAYNEQFF. Here the CDR3 DNA reads TGTGCCCTGCGAACCGGGCTAGCGGCGTACAATGAGCAGTTCTTC.

This chain joins TRBV27 and TRBJ2-1, with 9 bases aligning to TRBD2. V was pared by 2 bases and J by 6 bases, with 5 bases of the junction left unmatched. The CDR3 length is 15 residues. Germline V gene sequence: CDR1 MNHEY, CDR2 SMNVEV (reference sequence). CDR3 nucleotides: TGTGCCAGCAGTTTAGGGTTAGCGGGGGTCAATGAGCAGTTCTTC. As protein: CASSLGLAGVNEQFF.

This chain links TRBV7-2 with TRBJ1-1; 8 bases agree with TRBD1. This CDR3 is built from 15 residues. Germline V gene sequence: CDR1 SGHTA, CDR2 FQGNSA. V was pared by 0 bases and J by 3 bases, with 3 bases of the junction left unmatched. CDR3 in amino acids: CASSLAQTGDTEAFF. In DNA form, the CDR3 reads TGTGCCAGCAGCTTAGCACAGACAGGGGACACTGAAGCTTTCTTT.

V gene TRBV7-6 combines with J gene TRBJ2-7; 8 positions match TRBD2. The CDR3 contains 17 residues. From germline, CDR1 is SGHVS and CDR2 FNYEAQ. The junction had 12 bases not matched to a gene; V was cut back by 2 bases and J by 3 bases. The CDR3 spells CASSLRRGIAGLYEQYF. CDR3 in DNA: TGTGCCAGCAGCTTAAGGAGGGGTATAGCGGGGCTCTACGAGCAGTACTTC.

J is TRBJ2-3 and V is TRBV29-1; 8 nucleotides match TRBD2. The CDR3 has 15 residues. The ends lost 4 bases at V and 2 bases at J; junction bases unmatched: 8. The germline CDR1 and CDR2 sequences are SQVTM and ANQGSEA. The CDR3 reads CSVVISGTFTDTQYF. Written as DNA, the CDR3 is TGCAGCGTTGTTATTAGCGGGACCTTCACAGATACGCAGTATTTT.

The chain uses TRBV15 and TRBJ1-1, with 7 bases that match TRBD1. The germline V gene has CDR1 LNHNV and CDR2 YYDKDF (reference sequence). This CDR3 has 19 amino acids. Unmatched junction bases numbered 14, after V lost 0 bases and J lost 1 base. CDR3 in amino acids: CATSRDLETGAGGNTEAFF. The DNA of the CDR3 is TGTGCCACCAGCAGAGATCTAGAAACAGGGGCCGGTGGGAACACTGAAGCTTTCTTT.

J is TRBJ2-2 and V is TRBV9, with unresolved D. The CDR3 has 14 amino acids. Germline V lookup: CDR1 SGDLS, CDR2 YYNGEE. Trimming took 4 bases from V and 7 from J, leaving 14 bases between them. The chain's CDR3 is CASSSRSFRGELFF. The CDR3 DNA reads as TGTGCCAGCAGCTCCCGGTCCTTTCGCGGGGAGCTGTTTTTT.

The sample holds one count of this clone. The rearrangement joins TRBV27 to TRBJ2-7; TRBD2 matches at 7 bases. J was trimmed by 2 bases and V by 4 bases; bases with no gene match: 2. This CDR3 is built from 13 residues. Germline CDR1 and CDR2: MNHEY and SMNVEV (reference sequence). CDR3 in amino acids: CASSSSGTYEQYF. CDR3 coding DNA: TGTGCCAGCAGTTCTAGCGGTACCTACGAGCAGTACTTC.